These 12 T cell receptor beta chains were all obtained from the same sample, sequenced in a study of a mutant IDH1 vaccine in newly diagnosed glioma. The antigens these receptors bind are not known. This sample's time point: week 47, end of study. Each dose of the vaccine consisted of 300 ug of mutant IDH1 20-mer peptide, with topical imiquimod. Produced via immunoSEQ multiplex PCR; TCRdb's table is partial and in-frame only. The top ten hold around 4% of the sample, which has about 13,000 clones, roughly 79% seen once. Sequenced material: PBMCs, taken from a glioma patient whose treatment included an IDH1 peptide vaccine. These receptors were taken from a woman between 40 and 50 years old with glioma.

The chain is built from TRBV19 and TRBJ2-5; D not resolved. Trimming removed 6 bases from V and 4 bases from J, with 18 bases in between. The CDR3 consists of 15 residues. Germline V CDR1 and CDR2: LNHDA, SQIVND (reference sequence). CDR3 residues: CASSRSGSVGETQYF. The DNA of the CDR3 is TGTGCCAGTAGCCGTTCTGGGTCAGTGGGAGAGACCCAGTACTTC.

This chain uses TRBV29-1 with TRBJ1-2, with D uncertain. The CDR3 covers 10 residues. Trimming took off 5 bases at V and 6 bases at J, with 7 bases between the two ends. Germline V CDR1 and CDR2: SQVTM, ANQGSEA. The DNA of the CDR3 is TGCAGCGTTCTCGTGGATGGCTACACCTTC. It encodes CSVLVDGYTF.

This rearrangement joins TRBV7-3 to TRBJ2-5, with no clear D. V was cut by 4 bases and J by 8 bases, with 14 bases left in between. The V gene's germline CDR1 is SGHTA and CDR2 FQGTGA. CDR3 length: 13 residues. CDR3 region: CASSSPPGVTQYF. As DNA, the CDR3 is TGTGCCAGCAGCTCCCCCCCTGGGGTAACCCAGTACTTC.

This clone was seen a single time. The CDR3 sequence: CSARERGEQFF. DNA of the CDR3: TGCAGTGCTAGAGAAAGGGGTGAGCAGTTCTTC. The chain recombines TRBV20-1 with TRBJ2-1, with D perhaps TRBD1 (5 bases). Trimming shortened V by 0 bases and J by 9 bases, and 6 bases separated the two germline ends. In germline, CDR1 is DFQATT, CDR2 SNEGSKA (reference sequence). The CDR3 has 11 residues.

The J gene is TRBJ2-4, the V gene TRBV7-2, with a possible D match to TRBD2 (6 bases). CDR1 SGHTA and CDR2 FQGNSA come from the germline V gene. The CDR3 extends over 14 amino acids. Written as DNA, the CDR3 is TGTGCAGGAGGGCCCCGCCCCTTCAAAAACATTCAGTACTTC. It yields the protein CAGGPRPFKNIQYF.

The rearrangement links TRBV5-4 to TRBJ1-6; D remains ambiguous. V was pared by 7 bases and J by 8 bases, with 16 bases between. The CDR3 runs 14 residues. CDR1 SGHNT and CDR2 YYREEE come from the germline V gene (reference sequence). This CDR3 is CASRPQKLDSPLHF. The CDR3 nucleotides are TGTGCCAGCCGGCCGCAAAAATTAGATTCACCCCTCCACTTT.

The chain joins TRBV27 to TRBJ2-1; D unclear. V was trimmed by 0 bases and J by 5 bases, leaving 5 bases between them. The CDR3 is 13 amino acids. The germline CDR1 and CDR2 sequences are MNHEY and SMNVEV (reference sequence). The CDR3 DNA follows: TGTGCCAGCAGTTTATCCCCGAACAATGAGCAGTTCTTC. This codes for CASSLSPNNEQFF.

The table lists this clone with a few counts. The rearrangement uses TRBV5-1 and TRBJ2-2; no clear D. Looked up from germline, CDR1 is SGHRS and CDR2 is YFSETQ. V gave up 0 bases and J gave up 1 base, with 4 bases separating them. The length of the CDR3 is 14 residues. CDR3 sequence: CASSLVRNTGELFF. The CDR3 DNA is TGCGCCAGCAGCTTGGTAAGGAACACCGGGGAGCTGTTTTTT. Full variable domain (outside the CDR3, taken from reference TRBV5-1 and TRBJ2-2): KAGVTQTPRYLIKTRGQQVTLSCSPISGHRSVSWYQQTPGQGLQFLFEYFSETQRNKGNFPGRFSGRQFSNSRSEMNVSTLELGDSALYLCASSLVRNTGELFFGEGSRLTVL.

The chain uses TRBV9 and TRBJ1-6; D is ambiguous. Trimming cost V 0 bases and J 7 bases, with 8 bases left between them. This CDR3 region has 14 residues. Germline V gene lookup returns CDR1 SGDLS and CDR2 YYNGEE. The CDR3 spells CASSVDAGNSPLHF. The CDR3 DNA is TGTGCCAGCAGCGTAGACGCCGGGAATTCACCCCTCCACTTT. The whole variable domain, filled in from reference TRBV9 and TRBJ1-6, reads DSGVTQTPKHLITATGQRVTLRCSPRSGDLSVYWYQQSLDQGLQFLIQYYNGEERAKGNILERFSAQQFPDLHSELNLSSLELGDSALYFCASSVDAGNSPLHFGNGTRLTVT.

This clone appeared once. J is TRBJ2-6 and V is TRBV28; D ambiguous. Germline V CDR1 and CDR2: MDHEN, SYDVKM. This CDR3 is built from 15 residues. V was shortened by 10 bases and J by 2 bases, with 15 bases between the two germline ends. CDR3 in amino acids: CATNRPDAGANVLTF. CDR3 DNA: TGTGCCACCAACCGTCCCGACGCTGGGGCCAACGTCCTGACTTTC.

The chain employs TRBV7-9 and TRBJ2-3; 7 bases align to TRBD1. The CDR3 contains 15 residues. Germline CDR1 and CDR2: SEHNR and FQNEAQ (reference sequence). After removal of 3 bases from V and 3 bases from J, the junction contained 6 bases not matched to a gene. CDR3 protein: CASSLGQGETDTQYF. CDR3 bases: TGTGCCAGCAGCTTGGGCCAGGGGGAGACAGATACGCAGTATTTT. Complete variable domain (other parts from reference TRBV7-9 and TRBJ2-3): DTGVSQNPRHKITKRGQNVTFRCDPISEHNRLYWYRQTLGQGPEFLTYFQNEAQLEKSRLLSDRFSAERPKGSFSTLEIQRTEQGDSAMYLCASSLGQGETDTQYFGPGTRLTVL.

This sequence joins TRBV29-1 and TRBJ2-1; D could derive from TRBD1 or TRBD2 (6 bases each). Trimming left V 5 bases short and J 4 bases short, with 12 bases between. This CDR3 is 13 amino acids long. The germline V gene has CDR1 SQVTM and CDR2 ANQGSEA. The CDR3 here is CSVRGGRYNEQFF. CDR3 in DNA: TGCAGCGTTCGTGGGGGGCGATACAATGAGCAGTTCTTC.